This T cell receptor (beta chain) was recovered during a study of T cells in Graves' hyperthyroidism and ophthalmopathy. Whole-study results and caveats: In the analysis, a 13 V-J model separated ophthalmopathy from stable hyperthyroidism.

RNA transcripts were the template for amplifying TCR beta CDR3 regions. The HTBI primer set was used in a first-round RT-PCR of the TCR CDR3. TCRdb redid the calling of the multiplex PCR reads with MiXCR, one entry per CDR3 protein. Of some 510,000 distinct CDR3 sequences detected, around 45% appear once; the ten largest clones hold just under 8.5%. CDR1 is DFQATT and CDR2 is SNEGSKA in the germline V gene (reference sequence). CDR3 length equals 13 residues. Trimming cost V 2 bases and J 7 bases, with 11 bases left between them. Comment on this clonotype: The antigen is undetermined.

This clonotype originated in a woman aged 18-29 years with Graves' hyperthyroidism. This rearrangement joins TRBV20-1 to TRBJ1-4; possibly TRBD1 for D (6 bases). The sequenced material came from peripheral blood or thyroid tissue (not recorded which). In DNA, the CDR3 is TGCAGTGCTAGACAGGGGAATACTGAAAAACTGTTTTTT. Its translation is CSARQGNTEKLFF.